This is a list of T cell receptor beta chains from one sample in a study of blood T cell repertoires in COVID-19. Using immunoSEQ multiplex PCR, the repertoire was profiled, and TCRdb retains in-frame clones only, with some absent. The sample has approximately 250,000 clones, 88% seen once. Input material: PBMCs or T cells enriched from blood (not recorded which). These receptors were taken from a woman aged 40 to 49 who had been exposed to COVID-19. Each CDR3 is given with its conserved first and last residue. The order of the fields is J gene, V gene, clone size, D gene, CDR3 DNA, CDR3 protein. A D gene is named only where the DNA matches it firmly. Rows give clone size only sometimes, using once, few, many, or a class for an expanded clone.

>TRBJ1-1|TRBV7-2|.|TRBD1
TGTGCCAGCAGCTTAGGGCAACAGGGGGCTGGCACTGAAGCTTTCTTT
CASSLGQQGAGTEAFF
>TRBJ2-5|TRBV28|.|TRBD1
TGTGCCAGCAGTTTCGGACAGGGGGCTATGGAAGAGACCCAGTACTTC
CASSFGQGAMEETQYF
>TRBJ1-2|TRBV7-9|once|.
TGTGCCAGCAGCTCTATTGGCTACACCTTC
CASSSIGYTF
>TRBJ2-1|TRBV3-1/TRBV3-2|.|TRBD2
TGTGCCAGCAGCCCTCAAGGGACTAGTTTTGGTGAGCAGTTCTTC
CASSPQGTSFGEQFF
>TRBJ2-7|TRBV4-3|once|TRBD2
TGCGCCAGCAGCCAAGGAGGTAGCGGGGGATACGAGCAGTACTTC
CASSQGGSGGYEQYF
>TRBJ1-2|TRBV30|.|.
TGTGCCGGGGGCCCGGGACACACCTTC
CAGGPGHTF
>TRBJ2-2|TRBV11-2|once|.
TGTGCCAGCAGCTTCCTATCCGACACCGGGGAGCTGTTTTTT
CASSFLSDTGELFF
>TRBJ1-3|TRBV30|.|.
TGTGCCTGCCCCGCCGGTGGCTCTGGAAACACCATATATTTT
CACPAGGSGNTIYF
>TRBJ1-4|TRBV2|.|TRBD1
TGTGCCAGCAGTGGAGACGGGACAGTTAATGAAAAACTGTTTTTT
CASSGDGTVNEKLFF
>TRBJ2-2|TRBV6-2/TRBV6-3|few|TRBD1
TGTGCCAGCAGTGCAGCCGGGACAGGGAAGACCGGGGAGCTGTTTTTT
CASSAAGTGKTGELFF
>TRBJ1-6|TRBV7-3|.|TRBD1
TGTGCCAGCAGCCAGGGGGACCGGTCTTATAATTCACCCCTCCACTTT
CASSQGDRSYNSPLHF
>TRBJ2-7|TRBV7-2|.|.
TGTGCCAGCAGCTTAGCAGCCTCCTACGAGCAGTACTTC
CASSLAASYEQYF
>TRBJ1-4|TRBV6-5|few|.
TGTGCCAGCAGTTTCACCGGGACTAATGAAAAACTGTTTTTT
CASSFTGTNEKLFF
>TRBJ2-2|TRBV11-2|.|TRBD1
TGTGCCAGCAGCTTTGGACAGGGGTTAAGTACCGGGGAGCTGTTTTTT
CASSFGQGLSTGELFF
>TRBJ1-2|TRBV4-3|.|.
TGCGCCAGCAGCCAAGATGTGCAGAGACTTAACTATGGCTACACCTTC
CASSQDVQRLNYGYTF
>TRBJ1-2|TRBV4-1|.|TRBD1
TGCGCCAGCAGCCAAGATTGGACAGGGTTGGGCTACACCTTC
CASSQDWTGLGYTF
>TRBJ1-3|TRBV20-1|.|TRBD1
TGCAGTGCTAGTTCTATTGACTGGGACAGGGATGGAAACACCATATATTTT
CSASSIDWDRDGNTIYF
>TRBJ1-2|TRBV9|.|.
TGTGCCAGCAGTCGGGGTAACTATGGCTACACCTTC
CASSRGNYGYTF
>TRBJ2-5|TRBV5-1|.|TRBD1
TGCGCCAGCAGCCCGAAGGGGTACGACAGGGCGAGCCAAGAGACCCAGTACTTC
CASSPKGYDRASQETQYF
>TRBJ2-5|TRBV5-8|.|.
TGTGCCAGCAGCTTGGCGGGGACCCAGTACTTC
CASSLAGTQYF
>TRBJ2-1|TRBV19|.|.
TGTGCCAGTAGTATAGCGAACGGTGTGCAGTTCTTC
CASSIANGVQFF
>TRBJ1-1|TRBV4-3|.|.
TGCGCCAGCAGCGGGGGCCAGGTAGCCTTAACTGAAGCTTTCTTT
CASSGGQVALTEAFF
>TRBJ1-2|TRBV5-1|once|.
TGCGCCAGCAGCTTGGGCTGGGCCACAAACTACACCTTC
CASSLGWATNYTF
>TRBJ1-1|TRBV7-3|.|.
TGTGCCAGCAGCTCAAGCACGGGACATGAAGCTTTCTTT
CASSSSTGHEAFF
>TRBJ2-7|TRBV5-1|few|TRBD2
TGCGCCAGCAGCTTACTAGCGGGGGGTCTGGGGGAGCAGTACTTC
CASSLLAGGLGEQYF
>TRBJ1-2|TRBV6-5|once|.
TGTGCCAGCAGTTACTCGATCGGGCGGGGGAAAGGCTACACCTTC
CASSYSIGRGKGYTF
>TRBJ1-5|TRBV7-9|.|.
TGTGCCAGCAGCTTAGGCAGGCAGAGCAATCAGCCCCAGCATTTT
CASSLGRQSNQPQHF
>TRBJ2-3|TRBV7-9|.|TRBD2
TGTGCCAGCAGCTTTAGCGGGGGGGCAAATACGCAGTATTTT
CASSFSGGANTQYF
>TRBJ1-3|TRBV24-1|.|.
TGTGCCACCAGTGACCCTTCACAGGGCAGAAACACCATATATTTT
CATSDPSQGRNTIYF
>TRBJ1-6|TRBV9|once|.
TGTGCCAGCAGCGTAGCTTCGGATTCACCCCTCCACTTT
CASSVASDSPLHF
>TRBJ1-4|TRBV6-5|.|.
TGTGCCAGCAGTTTAAATGGGGCAGAGAATGAAAAACTGTTTTTT
CASSLNGAENEKLFF
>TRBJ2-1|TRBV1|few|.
.
CTSSQDWGQGTHNNEQFF
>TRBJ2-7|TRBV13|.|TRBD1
TGTGCCAGCAGCTTGGCAGTAACAGGGGCCCTAAGTGAGCAGTACTTC
CASSLAVTGALSEQYF
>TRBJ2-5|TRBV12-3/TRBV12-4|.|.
TGTGCCAGCAGGCCCCTTAGGGGCGAGACCCAGTACTTC
CASRPLRGETQYF
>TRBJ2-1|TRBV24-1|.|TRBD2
TGTGCCACCAGTGAGGTGACTAGCGGATGGAATGAGCAGTTCTTC
CATSEVTSGWNEQFF
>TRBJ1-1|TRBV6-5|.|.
TGTGCCAGCAGTTACTCCTGGGCCACTGAAGCTTTCTTT
CASSYSWATEAFF
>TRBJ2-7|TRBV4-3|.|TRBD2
TGCGCCAGCAGCCAAGAGGTGCTAGCGGAACAAATTTACGAGCAGTACTTC
CASSQEVLAEQIYEQYF
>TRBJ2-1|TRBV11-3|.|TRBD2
TGTGCCAGCAGCCCTACGGGACTAGACTACAATGAGCAGTTCTTC
CASSPTGLDYNEQFF
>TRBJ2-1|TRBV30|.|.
TGTGCCTGGAGTGATAGCACAGGGAGCTCCTACAATGAGCAGTTCTTC
CAWSDSTGSSYNEQFF
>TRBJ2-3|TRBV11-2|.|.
TGTGCCAGCAGCAGGGTGGGACTGTTAAGCACAGATACGCAGTATTTT
CASSRVGLLSTDTQYF
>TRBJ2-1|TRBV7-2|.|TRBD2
TGTGCCAGCAGCCCCCAGCAAGGGAGGGGACAGTTCTTC
CASSPQQGRGQFF
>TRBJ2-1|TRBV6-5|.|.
TGTGCCAGCAGTTGGGACAACACCTACAATGAGCAGTTCTTC
CASSWDNTYNEQFF